The clone carrying this T cell receptor beta chain was recorded many times. The sample belongs to a study of T-cell reconstitution after alpha-beta-depleted transplantation in children. CDR3 length: 15 amino acids. Trimming removed 0 bases at V and 6 bases at J, with 14 bases between. Germline V gene data show CDR1 as SGHDN and CDR2 as FVKESK. Preparation of the TCRbeta library involved a method that used unique molecular identifiers. MiXCR was run by TCRdb on the PCR reads, yielding one entry per CDR3 protein. The profile shows 380,000 or so distinct CDR3 sequences, 13% of them singletons. V usage is TRBV14 and J usage is TRBJ1-2; D gene uncertain. Source: PBMCs, taken from the stem cell graft. This receptor was obtained from a human donor who donated a stem cell graft to a child with Fanconi anemia. The DNA of the CDR3 is TGTGCCAGCAGCCAAGATCGTCGGGCGTGGGATGGCTACACCTTC. Amino acids: CASSQDRRAWDGYTF.